This passage covers 26 T cell receptor beta chains from one sample sequenced in a study of blood T cell repertoires in COVID-19. Only in-frame clones appear in the TCRdb table, and some are missing; sequencing was by immunoSEQ multiplex PCR. The table has about 170,000 clones, 70% to 90% seen once. Input material: PBMCs or T cells enriched from blood (not recorded which). The receptors here all came from a woman aged 18-29 years who had recovered from COVID-19.

The rearrangement links TRBV19 to TRBJ1-1; a possible D gene is TRBD1 (5 bases). Trimming took off 6 bases at V and 1 base at J, with 18 bases between the two ends. The CDR3 is made up of 16 amino acids. The germline V gene has CDR1 LNHDA and CDR2 SQIVND (reference sequence). The CDR3 region has the DNA TGTGCCAGTAGCCGCGGGGGGGTTTTGTCGAACACTGAAGCTTTCTTT. It is translated as CASSRGGVLSNTEAFF.

This chain links TRBV6-5 with TRBJ2-5; TRBD2 aligns across 7 bases. The junction had 8 bases not matched to a gene; V was cut back by 6 bases and J by 1 base. The CDR3 totals 15 residues. The V gene's germline CDR1 is MNHEY and CDR2 SVGAGI. CDR3 DNA sequence: TGTGCCAGCAGCGCACGACCTAGCGGCCAAGAGACCCAGTACTTC. It codes for CASSARPSGQETQYF.

This chain links TRBV30 with TRBJ2-7; no firm D call. This CDR3 spans 13 amino acids. Germline-derived CDR1 and CDR2 are GTSNPN and SVGIG (reference sequence). Deletions cut 0 bases from V and 6 bases from J, with 12 bases between. CDR3 residues: CAWSVISPGEQYF. CDR3 coding DNA: TGTGCCTGGAGTGTGATATCCCCGGGCGAGCAGTACTTC.

Concerning this clone: Other DNA sequences from this sample encode an identical CDR3 as well. This chain connects TRBV19 to TRBJ2-7; TRBD1 aligns across 7 bases. The CDR3 totals 13 residues. The ends lost 5 bases at V and 4 bases at J; junction bases unmatched: 5. Looked up from germline, CDR1 is LNHDA and CDR2 is SQIVND (reference sequence). This CDR3 reads CASSAGGAYEQYF. CDR3 nucleotides: TGTGCCAGTAGTGCAGGGGGTGCATACGAGCAGTACTTC.

CDR3 in DNA: TGTGCCAGCAGCTTGTTCCGAGAAGAGACCCAGTACTTC. Translating it yields CASSLFREETQYF. This chain uses TRBV5-6 with TRBJ2-5; no clear D. Trimming took 1 base from V and 3 from J, leaving 7 bases between them. This CDR3 comprises 13 residues. Germline V gene sequence: CDR1 SGHDT, CDR2 YYEEEE.

This chain links TRBV28 with TRBJ2-1; 13 nucleotides agree with TRBD2. V was clipped by 5 bases and J by 2 bases; unmatched bases: 6. CDR1 is MDHEN and CDR2 is SYDVKM in the germline V gene. CDR3 length: 17 amino acids. CDR3 loop: CASSGGTSGKTYNEQFF. The CDR3 nucleotides read TGTGCCAGCAGTGGGGGGACTAGCGGGAAAACCTACAATGAGCAGTTCTTC.

The rearrangement joins TRBV6-4 to TRBJ2-3; no clear D gene. Trimming removed 6 bases from V and 2 bases from J, with 15 bases in between. CDR3 length: 15 residues. The germline V gene encodes CDR1 MRHNA and CDR2 SNTAGT. CDR3 nucleotides: TGTGCCAGCAGAGCTAATGGCGGCACCACAGATACGCAGTATTTT. It codes for CASRANGGTTDTQYF.

V is TRBV18 and J is TRBJ2-7; TRBD2 matches 10 bases. With V trimmed by 1 base and J by 2 bases, 5 bases remained unmatched. The CDR3 runs to 16 residues. Germline CDR1 KGHSH, CDR2 LQKENI. The CDR3 loop reads CASSPRGTSAAYEQYF. CDR3 sequence (DNA): TGTGCCAGCTCACCACGGGGGACTAGCGCTGCCTACGAGCAGTACTTC.

V usage is TRBV5-1 and J usage is TRBJ1-1; 9 nucleotides line up with TRBD1. Germline assignment: CDR1 SGHRS and CDR2 YFSETQ. Trimming cost V 6 bases and J 5 bases; bases outside gene matches: 14. This CDR3 is 16 amino acids long. CDR3 sequence: CASTPLGGTGSTEAFF. The CDR3 DNA is TGCGCCAGCACCCCCTTGGGGGGGACAGGGTCTACTGAAGCTTTCTTT.

The chain recombines TRBV5-1 with TRBJ2-6; 9 positions agree with TRBD1. The CDR3 is 18 residues long. J lost 0 bases, V lost 2 bases, and 6 bases had no gene match. Germline V gene data show CDR1 as SGHRS and CDR2 as YFSETQ. The CDR3 DNA sequence: TGCGCCAGCAGCTTACCGGGACAGGGAAACTCTGGGGCCAACGTCCTGACTTTC. Its translation is CASSLPGQGNSGANVLTF.

This clone was seen just once. The chain couples TRBV21-1 to TRBJ2-7; the DNA was not compared with TRBD2, the D call given in the table. TRBV21-1 is a recognized pseudogene. CDR3 length: 19 amino acids. CDR3 residues: CASSKGLAGGGCGAYEQYF. The DNA for the CDR3 is TGTGCCAGCAGCAAAGGACTAGCGGGAGGGGGGTGTGGGGCCTACGAGCAGTACTTC.

The V call is TRBV6-4, the J call TRBJ2-1; D is unresolved. Per the germline V gene, CDR1 is MRHNA and CDR2 is SNTAGT. Trimming stripped 5 bases from V and 0 bases from J, with 11 bases between. The CDR3 contains 15 residues. The CDR3 protein is CASSQDLSSYNEQFF. The CDR3 DNA is TGTGCCAGCAGTCAAGACTTAAGCTCCTACAATGAGCAGTTCTTC.

The V call is TRBV15, the J call TRBJ2-5, with D uncertain. This CDR3 has 14 residues. The V and J ends lost 0 bases and 4 bases respectively, with 9 bases between them. Germline lookup yields CDR1 LNHNV and CDR2 YYDKDF (reference sequence). CDR3 loop: CATSRDKSAETQYF. In DNA, the CDR3 is TGTGCCACCAGCAGAGATAAAAGCGCAGAGACCCAGTACTTC.

This rearrangement joins TRBV5-1 to TRBJ2-3; 7 bases are a match to TRBD1. Germline V gene data show CDR1 as SGHRS and CDR2 as YFSETQ. Germline trimming cut 3 bases from V and 5 bases from J; bases unmatched to any gene: 6. This CDR3 spans 14 amino acids. The CDR3 loop reads CASSYDRVGDTQYF. CDR3 coding DNA: TGCGCCAGCAGCTATGACAGGGTAGGAGATACGCAGTATTTT.

This chain links TRBV29-1 with TRBJ2-5; D might be TRBD1 (5 bases). The CDR3 sequence is 11 residues long. Germline V gene sequence: CDR1 SQVTM, CDR2 ANQGSEA. V gave up 5 bases and J gave up 9 bases, with 13 bases separating them. The CDR3 reads CSVMTVLAQYF. The CDR3 coding sequence is TGCAGCGTTATGACAGTTCTGGCCCAGTACTTC.

The J gene is TRBJ1-2, the V gene TRBV5-1; weak D call: TRBD1 (5 bases). The CDR3 sequence is 15 residues long. Germline V CDR1 and CDR2: SGHRS, YFSETQ. The V end was cut by 4 bases, the J end by 4 bases, with 17 bases between. The CDR3 is CASSPGLGYGYGYTF. Written as DNA, the CDR3 is TGCGCCAGCAGCCCAGGGCTGGGGTACGGCTATGGCTACACCTTC.

The V call is TRBV28, the J call TRBJ2-5; D might be TRBD1 (6 bases). The germline V gene encodes CDR1 MDHEN and CDR2 SYDVKM. The CDR3 has 14 residues. Deletions cut 3 bases from V and 4 bases from J, with 12 bases between. The CDR3 protein is CASSFAPGVETQYF. DNA of the CDR3: TGTGCCAGCAGTTTTGCTCCAGGGGTAGAGACCCAGTACTTC.

This rearrangement joins TRBV5-1 to TRBJ2-1; maybe TRBD2 (7 bases). Germline CDR1 reads SGHRS; CDR2 reads YFSETQ. The CDR3 consists of 16 residues. Trimming cost V 4 bases and J 4 bases, with 18 bases left between them. The CDR3 region is CASSQLGGRSYNEQFF. The CDR3 region has the DNA TGCGCCAGCAGCCAGTTGGGGGGGCGGTCTTACAATGAGCAGTTCTTC. The full variable domain, with the rest looked up from reference TRBV5-1 and TRBJ2-1, is KAGVTQTPRYLIKTRGQQVTLSCSPISGHRSVSWYQQTPGQGLQFLFEYFSETQRNKGNFPGRFSGRQFSNSRSEMNVSTLELGDSALYLCASSQLGGRSYNEQFFGPGTRLTVL.

The chain joins TRBV7-3 to TRBJ2-3; 12 bases are shared with TRBD2. The CDR3 contains 20 residues. J was trimmed by 0 bases and V by 5 bases; bases with no gene match: 15. From germline, CDR1 is SGHTA and CDR2 FQGTGA. The CDR3: CASSPSPVLAGGGSTDTQYF. CDR3 nucleotide sequence: TGTGCCAGCAGCCCTAGCCCTGTGCTAGCGGGAGGGGGTAGCACAGATACGCAGTATTTT. Full variable domain (rest looked up from reference TRBV7-3 and TRBJ2-3): GAGVSQTPSNKVTEKGKYVELRCDPISGHTALYWYRQSLGQGPEFLIYFQGTGAADDSGLPNDRFFAVRPEGSVSTLKIQRTERGDSAVYLCASSPSPVLAGGGSTDTQYFGPGTRLTVL.

Only one count was recorded for this clone. The chain has TRBV30 and TRBJ1-5; D not resolved. Looked up from germline, CDR1 is GTSNPN and CDR2 is SVGIG (reference sequence). Trimming removed 0 bases at V and 3 bases at J, with 9 bases between. The length of the CDR3 is 14 residues. CDR3 sequence (DNA): TGTGCCTGGAGTGTAGCAAGTCTCAATCAGCCCCAGCATTTT. This translates into CAWSVASLNQPQHF.

The chain couples TRBV28 to TRBJ1-1; TRBD1 might be the D (5 bases). Trimming took 7 bases from V and 1 from J, leaving 16 bases between them. Germline CDR1 is MDHEN and CDR2 is SYDVKM. The CDR3 covers 15 residues. Here the CDR3 reads CASTDLGRGNTEAFF. CDR3 DNA sequence: TGTGCCAGCACCGACCTGGGGCGGGGGAACACTGAAGCTTTCTTT.

The CDR3 DNA is TGTGCCAGTACCACGGACAGGGATCGGGTTGGTACTGAAGCTTTCTTT. Translated: CASTTDRDRVGTEAFF. J is TRBJ1-1 and V is TRBV19; TRBD1 matches at 8 bases. Germline trimming cut 7 bases from V and 5 bases from J; bases unmatched to any gene: 15. The length of the CDR3 is 16 residues. Germline V gives CDR1 LNHDA, CDR2 SQIVND (reference sequence).

This clone has a handful of counts. The V and J genes are TRBV6-5 and TRBJ2-1; 8 bases are shared with TRBD2. The CDR3 covers 14 residues. The V gene end was trimmed by 5 bases and the J gene end by 1 base; junction bases not matched to a gene: 1. Germline CDR1 and CDR2: MNHEY and SVGAGI. In nucleotides, the CDR3 is TGTGCCAGCAGTATAGCGGGGTCCTACAATGAGCAGTTCTTC. Its translation is CASSIAGSYNEQFF.

V and J are TRBV5-1 and TRBJ2-7; D gene ambiguous. The V end was cut by 0 bases, the J end by 4 bases, with 14 bases between. Germline V CDR1 and CDR2: SGHRS, YFSETQ. CDR3 size: 15 residues. CDR3 nucleotide sequence: TGCGCCAGCAGCTTGGGCAGGATGGGCGATTACGAGCAGTACTTC. Amino acid sequence: CASSLGRMGDYEQYF.

This chain links TRBV27 with TRBJ2-7, with 8 bases identical to TRBD1. This CDR3 comprises 12 residues. J lost 7 bases, V lost 5 bases, and 4 bases had no gene match. Germline V gene sequence: CDR1 MNHEY, CDR2 SMNVEV (reference sequence). This chain's CDR3 is CASSIRGREQYF. CDR3 DNA sequence: TGTGCCAGCAGTATCAGGGGGCGGGAGCAGTACTTC.

The V and J genes are TRBV2 and TRBJ1-1; D not resolved. This CDR3 contains 14 residues. Germline CDR1 and CDR2: SNHLY and FYNNEI. V was shortened by 3 bases and J by 4 bases, with 12 bases between the two germline ends. CDR3 in DNA: TGTGCCAGCAGTGACGCAGGTTCGACCACTGAAGCTTTCTTT. Translated, it gives CASSDAGSTTEAFF.